This T cell receptor beta chain was captured in a study of blood T cell repertoires in COVID-19. Everyone who took part was roughly 18 to 89 years old, and they came from fewer than 25 US areas. Authors' processing steps: Reference gene primers were amplified, and this amplification served to estimate nucleated cell counts. Sequencing used immunoSEQ multiplex PCR; TCRdb keeps in-frame clones, though not all of them. The DNA was the basis for D and trimming; V, J and clone size are from that table. The data show 300,000 to 500,000 clones, 88% seen once. The sample taken for sequencing was PBMCs or T cells enriched from blood (not recorded which). This clonotype was obtained from a woman aged 40 to 50 with acute COVID-19.

CDR3 bases: TGTGCCAGCAGCTTCGATAGTGTATCAGGGGCTTTCTTT. Its translation: CASSFDSVSGAFF. This chain links TRBV5-4 with TRBJ1-1; weak D call: TRBD1 (5 bases). Germline CDR1 SGHNT, CDR2 YYREEE (reference sequence). The V end lost 2 bases, the J end lost 11 bases, and 16 bases lay between the germline ends. The CDR3 loop spans 13 amino acids.